A selection of T cell receptor beta chains follows, all from one sample in a study of blood T cell repertoires in COVID-19. Using immunoSEQ multiplex PCR, the repertoire was profiled, and TCRdb retains in-frame clones only, with some absent. The profile covers hundreds of thousands of clones, with approximately 90% appearing a single time and around 3% taken by the ten largest. The sequenced sample consisted of peripheral blood. The receptors were sampled from a man aged 18 to 35 with active or convalescent COVID-19. Both conserved end residues are part of each CDR3. A D gene is named only where the DNA matches it firmly. Clone size is shown for a subset of rows, as once, few, many or a class of expanded clone.

TRBV7-8	.	TRBD1	TRBJ2-7	TGTGCCAGCAGCACCAGCAGGGGGCACTACGAGCAGTACTTC	CASSTSRGHYEQYF
TRBV11-2	.	TRBD1	TRBJ2-2	TGTGCCAGCAGCTCGGCCGGGACAGGGGGAACCGGGGAGCTGTTTTTT	CASSSAGTGGTGELFF
TRBV5-1	.	.	TRBJ2-2	TGCGCCAGCAGCTTGGGAGAGCGGGCCGGGGAGCTGTTTTTT	CASSLGERAGELFF
TRBV28	few	.	TRBJ1-2	TGTGCCAGCACCCCGGCGGGGTCCTGGAAGGATGGCTACACCTTC	CASTPAGSWKDGYTF
TRBV14	.	.	TRBJ1-6	TGTGCCAGCAGCCAAACAGGGACCTCCTATAATTCACCCCTCCACTTT	CASSQTGTSYNSPLHF
TRBV25-1	.	.	TRBJ1-2	TGTGCCAGCAGTGTTGCAGGGCCCTATGGCTACACCTTC	CASSVAGPYGYTF
TRBV3-1/TRBV3-2	.	.	TRBJ1-2	TGTGCCAGCAGCCAAGATTTGGGCAGGGCCTATGGCTACACCTTC	CASSQDLGRAYGYTF
TRBV6-5	.	.	TRBJ1-2	TGTGCCAGCAGTTTCTGGGGGCGGATGACCTATGGCTACACCTTC	CASSFWGRMTYGYTF
TRBV5-1	.	TRBD2	TRBJ2-5	TGCGCCAGCAAGGGTACGGCTAGCGGGGGGGAGACCCAGTACTTC	CASKGTASGGETQYF
TRBV6-5	.	.	TRBJ2-1	TGTGCCAGCAGTACGCGGACAGCCCACAATGAGCAGTTCTTC	CASSTRTAHNEQFF
TRBV9	.	TRBD2	TRBJ2-7	TGTGCCAGCAGCGTAGAGGGGAGTAGCGGGAGAACTGTCGAGCAGTACTTC	CASSVEGSSGRTVEQYF
TRBV5-6	once	.	TRBJ2-2	TGTGCCAGCAGGCGTAGGAGGGGGGGCACCGGGGAGCTGTTTTTT	CASRRRRGGTGELFF
TRBV3-1/TRBV3-2	.	.	TRBJ1-2	TGTGCCAGCAGCCAAGATACCGAGAACTATGGCTACACCTTC	CASSQDTENYGYTF
TRBV9	.	.	TRBJ2-5	TGTGCCAGCAGCGTAGTCGGCACGGAGCAAGAGACCCAGTACTTC	CASSVVGTEQETQYF
TRBV19	.	.	TRBJ2-3	TGTGCCAGTAGTGGTCTGACTCTCACAGATACGCAGTATTTT	CASSGLTLTDTQYF
TRBV2	.	TRBD2	TRBJ2-1	TGTGCCAGCTCCATAGCGGGGTACTACAATGAGCAGTTCTTC	CASSIAGYYNEQFF
TRBV18	once	.	TRBJ2-7	TGTGCCAGCTCACCACTGGGGGGTAGTAACGAGCAGTACTTC	CASSPLGGSNEQYF
TRBV4-3	.	TRBD1	TRBJ2-1	TGCGCCAGCAGCCAAGAGCCAGGGGGCAATGAGCAGTTCTTC	CASSQEPGGNEQFF
TRBV27	.	TRBD1	TRBJ2-3	TGTGCCAGCAGTTGGACAGGGGGCGCAGCAGATACGCAGTATTTT	CASSWTGGAADTQYF
TRBV14	once	.	TRBJ1-6	TGTGCCAGCAGCCAAGTGCAGGGAAGATCCTATAATTCACCCCTCCACTTT	CASSQVQGRSYNSPLHF
TRBV6-2/TRBV6-3	few	.	TRBJ2-5	TGTGCCAGCAGTACGACTAGTCTGATCGGGGAGACCCAGTACTTC	CASSTTSLIGETQYF
TRBV6-5	.	TRBD2	TRBJ2-1	TGTGCCAGCACCCTAAGGGCTAGCGGTATGAATGAGCAGTTCTTC	CASTLRASGMNEQFF
TRBV5-8	.	.	TRBJ1-1	TGTGCCAGCGCTTCCGGGGTCCTTTCTATGAACACTGAAGCTTTCTTT	CASASGVLSMNTEAFF
TRBV28	few	.	TRBJ1-2	TGTGCCAGCACCAGTCCCTATGGCTACACCTTC	CASTSPYGYTF
TRBV7-2	once	TRBD2	TRBJ2-5	TGTGCCAGCAGCTTAGCGGGGGGAGGGGAGACCCAGTACTTC	CASSLAGGGETQYF
TRBV2	once	TRBD1	TRBJ1-1	TGTGCCAGCATAAGTAGGGGGCGGGGGAACACTGAAGCTTTCTTT	CASISRGRGNTEAFF
TRBV6-5	once	TRBD2	TRBJ2-1	TGTGCCAGCACCCGGATAGCGGGGTACAATGAGCAGTTCTTC	CASTRIAGYNEQFF
TRBV6-4	.	TRBD1	TRBJ1-1	TGTGCCAGCAGTAATAACAGGGGCACTGAAGCTTTCTTT	CASSNNRGTEAFF
TRBV3-1/TRBV3-2	few	.	TRBJ1-1	TGTGCCAGCAGCCCCCAGGGGTGGCTTGAAGCTTTCTTT	CASSPQGWLEAFF
TRBV3-1/TRBV3-2	.	.	TRBJ2-4	TGCGCCAGCAGCCGTGGACTAGCCAAAAACATTCAGTACTTC	CASSRGLAKNIQYF
TRBV19	.	TRBD2	TRBJ2-1	TGTGCCACCGCTGGACTAGCGGGATACAATGAGCAGTTCTTC	CATAGLAGYNEQFF
TRBV5-1	.	.	TRBJ1-1	TGCGCCAGCAGCCGGCAATCAGGGATTCTGAACACTGAAGCTTTCTTT	CASSRQSGILNTEAFF
TRBV25-1	.	TRBD1	TRBJ1-4	TGTGCCAGCAGTGGGTTGGGGGGACAGAATGAAAAACTGTTTTTT	CASSGLGGQNEKLFF
TRBV9	.	.	TRBJ1-2	TGTGCCAGCAGCGGCGAAAACTATGGCTACACCTTC	CASSGENYGYTF
TRBV14	.	.	TRBJ2-1	TGTGCCAGCAGCCAATTATTTGAGCAGTTCTTC	CASSQLFEQFF
TRBV19	.	.	TRBJ1-6	TGTGCCAGTAGTAGGGGACATGGCGGGTCGGATAATTCACCCCTCCACTTT	CASSRGHGGSDNSPLHF
TRBV7-3	.	.	TRBJ2-1	TGTGCCAGCAGCCCGACGGGACTCGGTGAGCAGTTCTTC	CASSPTGLGEQFF
TRBV5-1	.	TRBD1	TRBJ1-3	TGCGCCAGCAGCTTGGAGGGACCAGGGGGTGGAAACACCATATATTTT	CASSLEGPGGGNTIYF
TRBV6-2/TRBV6-3	.	.	TRBJ1-5	TGTGCCAGCAGTTATGGGGACACCTATCAGCCCCAGCATTTT	CASSYGDTYQPQHF
TRBV27	.	.	TRBJ1-1	TGTGCCAGCAGTTTAGTCAGGGATACTGAAGCTTTCTTT	CASSLVRDTEAFF
TRBV3-1/TRBV3-2	.	.	TRBJ2-1	TGTGCCAGCAGCACCCTAGCGTCTGAGCAGTTCTTC	CASSTLASEQFF
TRBV4-3	.	TRBD1	TRBJ1-2	TGCGCCAGCAGCCGGGCCCCGGGACAGGGTAACTATGGCTACACCTTC	CASSRAPGQGNYGYTF
TRBV27	.	.	TRBJ2-2	TGTGCCAGCAGTTTTAATTTTGCCGGGGAGCTGTTTTTT	CASSFNFAGELFF
TRBV21-1	.	.	TRBJ1-4	TGTGCCAGCAGCAAGTGGGGAGGTGGCCAGGTGAATGAAAAACTGTTTTTT	CASSKWGGGQVNEKLFF
TRBV11-2	.	.	TRBJ1-6	TGTGCCAGCAGCCGTCGAACCGGAGTCCTCCACTTT	CASSRRTGVLHF
TRBV27	.	TRBD1	TRBJ2-3	TGTGCCAGCAGTTTATCTTTAGGGACAGCCCTCACAGATACGCAGTATTTT	CASSLSLGTALTDTQYF
TRBV6-4	.	TRBD1	TRBJ2-1	TGTGCCAGCAGTGAAAACGGACAGGGAGCCTACAATGAGCAGTTCTTC	CASSENGQGAYNEQFF
TRBV30	.	.	TRBJ1-6	TGTGCCTGGAGCCAGGGATTAGTGAATTCACCCCTCCACTTT	CAWSQGLVNSPLHF
TRBV5-4	.	TRBD2	TRBJ2-1	TGTGCCAGCAGCCCAGGGACTAGCGGGAGTCCGTGGGAGCAGTTCTTC	CASSPGTSGSPWEQFF